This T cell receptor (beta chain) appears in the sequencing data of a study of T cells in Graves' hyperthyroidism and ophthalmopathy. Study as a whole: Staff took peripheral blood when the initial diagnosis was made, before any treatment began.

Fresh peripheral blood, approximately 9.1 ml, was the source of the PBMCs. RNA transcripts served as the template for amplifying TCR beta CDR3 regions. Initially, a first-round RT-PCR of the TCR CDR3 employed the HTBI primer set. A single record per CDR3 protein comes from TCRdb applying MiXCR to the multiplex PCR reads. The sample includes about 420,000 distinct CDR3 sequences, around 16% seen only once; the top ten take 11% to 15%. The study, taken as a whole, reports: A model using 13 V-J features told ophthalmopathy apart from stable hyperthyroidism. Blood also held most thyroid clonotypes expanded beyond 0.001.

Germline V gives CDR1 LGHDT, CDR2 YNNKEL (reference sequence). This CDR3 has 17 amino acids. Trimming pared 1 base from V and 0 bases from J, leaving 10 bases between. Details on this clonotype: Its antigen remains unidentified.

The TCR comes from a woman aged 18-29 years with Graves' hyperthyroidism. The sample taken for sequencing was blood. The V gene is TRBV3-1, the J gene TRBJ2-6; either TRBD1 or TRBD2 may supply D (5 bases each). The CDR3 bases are TGTGCCAGCAGCCAAGGGGGGACCCCCTCTGGGGCCAACGTCCTGACTTTC. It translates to CASSQGGTPSGANVLTF.